Listed below are T cell receptor beta chains from one sample, sequenced in a study of blood T cell repertoires in COVID-19. Libraries were prepared by immunoSEQ multiplex PCR; TCRdb keeps only in-frame clonotypes and omits some of them. The sample carries more than 120,000 clones, roughly 82% recorded once. What was sequenced was peripheral blood. The receptors were sampled from a human donor in a cohort sampled during active COVID-19. CDR3s include the opening cysteine and the closing phenylalanine or tryptophan. A D gene is named only where the DNA matches it firmly. Some rows have no size entry. The others give once, few or many, or a class for an expanded clone.

V gene: TRBV15
D gene: -
clone size: -
J gene: TRBJ1-1
CDR3 protein: CATSSPPVGGADAFF
CDR3 DNA: TGTGCCACCAGCAGTCCTCCCGTGGGGGGGGCGGACGCTTTCTTT

V gene: TRBV6-5
D gene: -
clone size: -
J gene: TRBJ1-5
CDR3 protein: CASRLSGGGNQPQHF
CDR3 DNA: TGTGCCAGCAGACTCTCGGGGGGCGGCAATCAGCCCCAGCATTTT

V gene: TRBV4-2
D gene: -
clone size: -
J gene: TRBJ1-1
CDR3 protein: CASSQDPTGISGEAFF
CDR3 DNA: TGTGCCAGCAGCCAAGATCCCACAGGGATAAGTGGTGAAGCTTTCTTT

V gene: TRBV7-2
D gene: TRBD2
clone size: once
J gene: TRBJ2-3
CDR3 protein: CASSLNPAGGTHTQYF
CDR3 DNA: TGTGCCAGCAGCTTAAACCCCGCGGGGGGAACCCATACGCAGTATTTT

V gene: TRBV4-1
D gene: -
clone size: -
J gene: TRBJ1-1
CDR3 protein: CASSGVTGTEAFF
CDR3 DNA: TGCGCCAGCAGTGGTGTTACGGGGACTGAAGCTTTCTTT

V gene: TRBV4-2
D gene: TRBD2
clone size: -
J gene: TRBJ2-1
CDR3 protein: CASSHGLADHNEQFF
CDR3 DNA: TGTGCCAGCAGCCATGGACTAGCTGACCACAATGAGCAGTTCTTC

V gene: TRBV5-6
D gene: TRBD1
clone size: -
J gene: TRBJ1-2
CDR3 protein: CASSLSGGVNGYTF
CDR3 DNA: TGTGCCAGCAGCTTGTCAGGGGGCGTAAACGGCTACACCTTC

V gene: TRBV7-9
D gene: TRBD2
clone size: once
J gene: TRBJ2-3
CDR3 protein: CASSQLAGTDTQYF
CDR3 DNA: TGTGCCAGCAGCCAACTAGCGGGCACAGATACGCAGTATTTT

V gene: TRBV24-1
D gene: -
clone size: -
J gene: TRBJ2-3
CDR3 protein: CATSDLGGTTQYF
CDR3 DNA: TGTGCCACCAGTGATTTGGGGGGGACTACGCAGTATTTT

V gene: TRBV19
D gene: -
clone size: -
J gene: TRBJ1-5
CDR3 protein: CASSIVYSHNQPQHF
CDR3 DNA: TGTGCCAGTAGTATAGTTTACAGCCACAATCAGCCCCAGCATTTT

V gene: TRBV12-5
D gene: -
clone size: -
J gene: TRBJ1-2
CDR3 protein: CASGLWPPRTEDGYTF
CDR3 DNA: TGTGCTAGTGGTTTGTGGCCTCCTAGGACAGAAGATGGCTACACCTTC

V gene: TRBV2
D gene: TRBD1
clone size: -
J gene: TRBJ1-2
CDR3 protein: CASRDRQGGNYGYTF
CDR3 DNA: TGTGCCAGCCGCGATAGACAGGGTGGTAACTATGGCTACACCTTC

V gene: TRBV5-1
D gene: TRBD2
clone size: -
J gene: TRBJ2-1
CDR3 protein: CASSWGLADTYNEQFF
CDR3 DNA: TGCGCCAGCAGCTGGGGACTAGCGGATACCTACAATGAGCAGTTCTTC

V gene: TRBV19
D gene: -
clone size: few
J gene: TRBJ1-5
CDR3 protein: CASRRRRSNQPQHF
CDR3 DNA: TGTGCCAGTAGAAGACGGCGGAGCAATCAGCCCCAGCATTTT

V gene: TRBV7-2
D gene: TRBD1
clone size: -
J gene: TRBJ2-7
CDR3 protein: CASSFDRGRTYEQYF
CDR3 DNA: TGTGCCAGCAGCTTCGACAGGGGGCGGACCTACGAGCAGTACTTC

V gene: TRBV9
D gene: -
clone size: many
J gene: TRBJ1-6
CDR3 protein: CASSVEEGNNSPLHF
CDR3 DNA: TGTGCCAGCAGCGTAGAGGAGGGTAACAATTCACCCCTCCACTTT

V gene: TRBV4-2
D gene: -
clone size: -
J gene: TRBJ2-2
CDR3 protein: CASSLVQQGNTGELFF
CDR3 DNA: TGTGCCAGCAGCCTCGTACAACAGGGGAACACCGGGGAGCTGTTTTTT

V gene: TRBV27
D gene: -
clone size: -
J gene: TRBJ1-2
CDR3 protein: CASSPGAENYGYTF
CDR3 DNA: TGTGCCAGCAGCCCCGGAGCAGAGAACTATGGCTACACCTTC

V gene: TRBV4-2
D gene: -
clone size: -
J gene: TRBJ2-3
CDR3 protein: CASSQATSWGTDTQYF
CDR3 DNA: TGTGCCAGCAGCCAAGCCACTAGCTGGGGGACAGATACGCAGTATTTT

V gene: TRBV18
D gene: -
clone size: once
J gene: TRBJ2-2
CDR3 protein: CASSPPTLRVTGELFF
CDR3 DNA: TGTGCCAGCTCACCACCTACGTTAAGAGTCACCGGGGAGCTGTTTTTT

V gene: TRBV18
D gene: TRBD1
clone size: -
J gene: TRBJ2-4
CDR3 protein: CASSPRTGAELAKNIQYF
CDR3 DNA: TGTGCCAGCTCACCAAGAACAGGGGCTGAGCTAGCCAAAAACATTCAGTACTTC

V gene: TRBV5-4
D gene: -
clone size: -
J gene: TRBJ2-1
CDR3 protein: CASSLNIGSSYNEQFF
CDR3 DNA: TGTGCCAGCAGCTTGAATATCGGTAGCTCCTACAATGAGCAGTTCTTC

V gene: TRBV28
D gene: -
clone size: -
J gene: TRBJ2-1
CDR3 protein: CASGPLAGPEYNEQFF
CDR3 DNA: TGTGCCAGTGGCCCTCTGGCGGGGCCCGAATACAATGAGCAGTTCTTC

V gene: TRBV4-1
D gene: -
clone size: -
J gene: TRBJ1-5
CDR3 protein: CASSQERDPRQPQHF
CDR3 DNA: TGCGCCAGCAGCCAAGAGAGGGATCCCAGGCAGCCCCAGCATTTT

V gene: TRBV14
D gene: -
clone size: -
J gene: TRBJ1-1
CDR3 protein: CASSQRSAGNTEAFF
CDR3 DNA: TGTGCCAGCAGCCAAAGATCTGCGGGGAACACTGAAGCTTTCTTT

V gene: TRBV6-2/TRBV6-3
D gene: TRBD2
clone size: once
J gene: TRBJ2-1
CDR3 protein: CASSYSGGGGPTRYNEQFF
CDR3 DNA: TGTGCCAGCAGTTACTCAGGTGGGGGGGGACCGACTCGATACAATGAGCAGTTCTTC

V gene: TRBV28
D gene: -
clone size: -
J gene: TRBJ1-2
CDR3 protein: CASSLQYGYTF
CDR3 DNA: TGTGCCAGCAGTTTACAGTATGGCTACACCTTC

V gene: TRBV19
D gene: TRBD1
clone size: -
J gene: TRBJ1-2
CDR3 protein: CASSGTGEGRYTF
CDR3 DNA: TGTGCCAGTAGTGGTACAGGGGAAGGACGCTACACCTTC

V gene: TRBV7-2
D gene: -
clone size: few
J gene: TRBJ1-2
CDR3 protein: CASSPLGGKYGYTF
CDR3 DNA: TGTGCCAGCAGCCCCCTGGGGGGGAAGTATGGCTACACCTTC

V gene: TRBV9
D gene: -
clone size: once
J gene: TRBJ1-3
CDR3 protein: CASSPLGTVGNTIYF
CDR3 DNA: TGTGCCAGCAGCCCCCTCGGGACTGTTGGAAACACCATATATTTT

V gene: TRBV10-2
D gene: TRBD1
clone size: few
J gene: TRBJ2-7
CDR3 protein: CASRMTGAGEQYF
CDR3 DNA: TGCGCCAGCAGGATGACAGGGGCGGGCGAGCAGTACTTC

V gene: TRBV6-1
D gene: -
clone size: -
J gene: TRBJ2-5
CDR3 protein: CASSEMSGTQYF
CDR3 DNA: TGTGCCAGCAGTGAAATGAGTGGGACCCAGTACTTC

V gene: TRBV19
D gene: TRBD1
clone size: -
J gene: TRBJ2-7
CDR3 protein: CASSWDRDYEQYF
CDR3 DNA: TGTGCCAGTAGCTGGGACAGGGACTACGAGCAGTACTTC

V gene: TRBV30
D gene: -
clone size: -
J gene: TRBJ2-3
CDR3 protein: CAWSKGADTQYF
CDR3 DNA: TGTGCCTGGAGTAAGGGAGCAGATACGCAGTATTTT

V gene: TRBV9
D gene: TRBD2
clone size: -
J gene: TRBJ2-1
CDR3 protein: CASSASGTSSEQFF
CDR3 DNA: TGTGCCAGCAGTGCCAGCGGGACCTCAAGTGAGCAGTTCTTC

V gene: TRBV19
D gene: -
clone size: -
J gene: TRBJ1-1
CDR3 protein: CASSPPTQGNTEAFF
CDR3 DNA: TGTGCCAGTAGTCCCCCAACACAGGGAAACACTGAAGCTTTCTTT

V gene: TRBV6-1
D gene: -
clone size: -
J gene: TRBJ2-1
CDR3 protein: CASSDHEPVGEQFF
CDR3 DNA: TGTGCCAGCAGTGACCACGAACCCGTCGGGGAGCAGTTCTTC

V gene: TRBV6-4
D gene: -
clone size: many
J gene: TRBJ1-2
CDR3 protein: CASSPDGAAGGGYTF
CDR3 DNA: TGTGCCAGCAGTCCTGACGGAGCCGCGGGGGGAGGCTACACCTTC

V gene: TRBV2
D gene: TRBD1
clone size: -
J gene: TRBJ2-3
CDR3 protein: CASSETGQGASTSTDTQYF
CDR3 DNA: TGTGCCAGCAGTGAAACGGGACAGGGGGCTTCAACTAGCACAGATACGCAGTATTTT

V gene: TRBV29-1
D gene: -
clone size: -
J gene: TRBJ1-5
CDR3 protein: CSVAGGAGNQPQHF
CDR3 DNA: TGCAGCGTTGCGGGGGGGGCTGGGAATCAGCCCCAGCATTTT

V gene: TRBV11-2
D gene: TRBD1
clone size: -
J gene: TRBJ2-2
CDR3 protein: CASSAQGVYTGELFF
CDR3 DNA: TGTGCCAGCAGTGCACAGGGGGTTTACACCGGGGAGCTGTTTTTT

V gene: TRBV28
D gene: TRBD1
clone size: once
J gene: TRBJ1-3
CDR3 protein: CASSFQGAGGNTIYF
CDR3 DNA: TGTGCCAGCAGTTTTCAGGGGGCGGGAGGAAACACCATATATTTT